The 21 T cell receptor beta chains below all came from one sample that was sequenced in a study of blood T cell repertoires in COVID-19 (dated by TCRdb to about 2020). To prepare the library, the immunoSEQ multiplex PCR assay was applied. This is the immuneACCESS table as TCRdb keeps it, with only in-frame sequences that have V and J called. A part of the clones is gone; compared with another copy, unresolved V genes explain less than half, and the rest is unexplained. The sample profile shows 30,000 to 40,000 clones; about 82% of them were found once. The ten largest clones represent roughly 5% of the sample. The sample consisted of peripheral blood. These receptors were obtained from a middle-aged man with active COVID-19.

CDR3 sequence (DNA): TGCGCCAGCAGCCAAGAACAGGGTGGTGGGGCCAACGTCCTGACTTTC. This sequence encodes CASSQEQGGGANVLTF. The V call is TRBV4-3, the J call TRBJ2-6; a possible D gene is TRBD1 (6 bases). Germline V gene lookup returns CDR1 LGHNA and CDR2 YSLEER. CDR3 length: 16 residues. Trimming took off 0 bases at V and 3 bases at J, with 9 bases between the two ends.

This chain connects TRBV19 to TRBJ2-7; 7 bases are a match to TRBD1. With V trimmed by 6 bases and J by 4 bases, 6 bases remained unmatched. Germline V gene sequence: CDR1 LNHDA, CDR2 SQIVND (reference sequence). CDR3 length: 13 residues. CDR3 sequence: CASREGAGYEQYF. DNA of the CDR3: TGTGCCAGTAGAGAGGGGGCTGGGTACGAGCAGTACTTC.

V and J are TRBV5-5 and TRBJ1-4; TRBD1 is a possible D gene (6 bases). With 0 bases removed from V and 8 bases from J, the gap between germline ends came to 14 bases. The CDR3 runs to 15 residues. CDR1 is SGHKS and CDR2 is YYEKEE in the germline V gene (reference sequence). In DNA, the CDR3 is TGTGCCAGCAGCTTGGTGGGCAGGGGAGACGAAAAACTGTTTTTT. Translation: CASSLVGRGDEKLFF.

The rearrangement joins TRBV28 to TRBJ2-5; no reliable D call. CDR1 and CDR2 (germline): MDHEN, SYDVKM. The V gene lost 6 bases and the J gene lost 1 base, with 12 bases spanning the gap. This CDR3 contains 14 residues. The CDR3 region has the DNA TGTGCCAGCAGCTTGGAAACGGGCCAAGAGACCCAGTACTTC. It yields the protein CASSLETGQETQYF.

The CDR3 region is CATHGKGDEQYF. The CDR3 DNA sequence: TGTGCCACCCATGGAAAGGGGGACGAGCAGTACTTC. The chain uses TRBV27 and TRBJ2-7; D is possibly TRBD1 (6 bases). The germline V gene has CDR1 MNHEY and CDR2 SMNVEV (reference sequence). V lost 10 bases to trimming and J lost 5 bases, with 15 bases between them. The CDR3 totals 12 residues.

This clone came up once. The rearrangement links TRBV5-1 to TRBJ1-6, with D maybe TRBD1 (5 bases). The V gene's germline CDR1 is SGHRS and CDR2 YFSETQ. Trimming removed 4 bases from V and 5 bases from J, with 19 bases in between. The CDR3 is made up of 17 amino acids. In DNA form, the CDR3 reads TGCGCCAGCAGCCCCTGGGGCCCCTGGGTGGATAATTCACCCCTCCACTTT. Encoded protein: CASSPWGPWVDNSPLHF.

This chain links TRBV27 with TRBJ1-2, with 9 nucleotides matching TRBD1. The CDR3 runs to 15 residues. V was clipped by 6 bases and J by 4 bases; unmatched bases: 9. From germline, CDR1 is MNHEY and CDR2 SMNVEV (reference sequence). The CDR3 loop reads CASRMTGQGTYGYTF. The CDR3 DNA sequence: TGTGCCAGCAGGATGACGGGACAGGGAACCTATGGCTACACCTTC.

The chain carries TRBV18 and TRBJ1-6; D is unresolved. Trimming cost V 5 bases and J 0 bases, with 11 bases left between them. Germline V gives CDR1 KGHSH, CDR2 LQKENI. This CDR3 comprises 16 residues. The CDR3 nucleotides read TGTGCCAGCTCAGTAGTTGAACTCTCCTATAATTCACCCCTCCACTTT. This translates into CASSVVELSYNSPLHF.

J is TRBJ1-2 and V is TRBV28, with no clear D. Germline-derived CDR1 and CDR2 are MDHEN and SYDVKM. Deletions cut 8 bases from V and 3 bases from J, with 19 bases between. The CDR3 runs to 15 residues. The CDR3 loop reads CASDEGQPRDYGYTF. The DNA of the CDR3 is TGTGCCAGCGATGAGGGCCAACCCAGAGACTATGGCTACACCTTC.

The chain links TRBV7-2 to TRBJ2-5; 7 bases are shared with TRBD1. This CDR3 comprises 15 residues. With V trimmed by 5 bases and J by 5 bases, 11 bases remained unmatched. CDR1 and CDR2 from the germline V gene are SGHTA and FQGNSA. The CDR3 sequence is CASSPGQAQGETQYF. Written as DNA, the CDR3 is TGTGCCAGCAGCCCCGGACAGGCCCAGGGGGAGACCCAGTACTTC.

This chain links TRBV6-5 with TRBJ1-1; 9 bases are shared with TRBD1. This CDR3 spans 13 amino acids. Trimming took 5 bases from V and 7 from J; bases not matched to a gene: 5. Germline V lookup: CDR1 MNHEY, CDR2 SVGAGI. CDR3 nucleotide sequence: TGTGCCAGCAGTAGACCGGGACAGGGTGAAGCTTTCTTT. Encoded protein: CASSRPGQGEAFF.

The J gene is TRBJ2-7, the V gene TRBV24-1, with D possibly matching TRBD1 (6 bases). Germline CDR1 and CDR2: KGHDR and SFDVKD. V gave up 6 bases and J gave up 3 bases, with 11 bases separating them. The CDR3 has 13 residues. As DNA, the CDR3 is TGTGCCACCAGTCACACAGGGCGCTACGAGCAGTACTTC. Translating gives CATSHTGRYEQYF.

The V gene is TRBV23-1, the J gene TRBJ2-5; perhaps TRBD1 as D (5 bases). TRBV23-1 is classed as an ORF, of uncertain function. Trimming pared 0 bases from V and 2 bases from J, leaving 10 bases between. The length of the CDR3 is 15 residues. The DNA of the CDR3 is TGCGCCAGCAGTCAATCACAGGCTCTGCAAGAGACCCAGTACTTC. Its protein product is CASSQSQALQETQYF.

The chain combines TRBV15 with TRBJ1-5; D is perhaps TRBD1 (5 bases). V gave up 3 bases and J gave up 12 bases, with 12 bases separating them. Germline values: CDR1 LNHNV, CDR2 YYDKDF (reference sequence). The CDR3 runs 12 residues. CDR3 loop: CATSSGGEIQHF. For the CDR3, the DNA is TGTGCCACCAGCAGCGGGGGGGAGATCCAGCATTTT.

The chain has TRBV12-5 and TRBJ2-7; weak D call: TRBD2 (5 bases). V dropped 5 bases and J dropped 2 bases, with 10 bases sitting between them. Germline lookup yields CDR1 LGHNT and CDR2 FRNRAP. The CDR3 loop spans 13 amino acids. The CDR3 DNA reads as TGTGCTAGTGGTCGGACTCAACCCTACGAGCAGTACTTC. It codes for CASGRTQPYEQYF.

Comments on this clone: The junction does not match germline at one end; this may be a read error. The gene calls are TRBV7-9 and TRBJ1-6; D not certain. Germline CDR1 is SEHNR and CDR2 is FQNEAQ (reference sequence). This CDR3 has 12 amino acids. The CDR3: CASSPPQTGVDF. CDR3 in DNA: TGTGCCAGCAGCCCGCCACAAACGGGAGTTGACTTT. Variable domain in full (rest from reference TRBV7-9 and TRBJ1-6): DTGVSQNPRHKITKRGQNVTFRCDPISEHNRLYWYRQTLGQGPEFLTYFQNEAQLEKSRLLSDRFSAERPKGSFSTLEIQRTEQGDSAMYLCASSPPQTGVDFGNGTRLTVT.

The chain is built from TRBV5-4 and TRBJ1-4; TRBD1 agrees at 7 bases. This CDR3 contains 14 residues. Germline V gene data show CDR1 as SGHNT and CDR2 as YYREEE (reference sequence). After removal of 4 bases from V and 10 bases from J, the junction contained 10 bases not matched to a gene. In DNA, the CDR3 is TGTGCCAGCAGCGCCAACCGGGACAGACCAAAACTGTTTTTT. Its translation: CASSANRDRPKLFF.

CDR3 nucleotides: TGCGCCAGCAGCTCCCCCCCTCTAGCCAAAAACATTCAGTACTTC. It codes for CASSSPPLAKNIQYF. The rearrangement links TRBV5-1 to TRBJ2-4, with D uncertain. CDR1 SGHRS and CDR2 YFSETQ come from the germline V gene. V was trimmed by 3 bases and J by 0 bases, leaving 10 bases between them. The CDR3 runs 15 residues.

The chain employs TRBV6-5 and TRBJ2-1, with D possibly being TRBD2 (5 bases). This CDR3 spans 16 amino acids. Germline-derived CDR1 and CDR2 are MNHEY and SVGAGI. V was pared by 4 bases and J by 6 bases, with 19 bases between. CDR3: CASSFKLVTPANEQFF. Written as DNA, the CDR3 is TGTGCCAGCAGTTTCAAACTAGTCACCCCTGCCAATGAGCAGTTCTTC.

The chain employs TRBV5-1 and TRBJ2-3; TRBD1 matches at 7 bases. This CDR3 comprises 14 residues. CDR1 is SGHRS, CDR2 YFSETQ, per germline. The V gene end was trimmed by 4 bases and the J gene end by 1 base; junction bases not matched to a gene: 3. Here the CDR3 reads CASSPGQGTDTQYF. Written as DNA, the CDR3 is TGCGCCAGCAGCCCCGGACAGGGCACAGATACGCAGTATTTT. Full variable domain (rest looked up from reference TRBV5-1 and TRBJ2-3): KAGVTQTPRYLIKTRGQQVTLSCSPISGHRSVSWYQQTPGQGLQFLFEYFSETQRNKGNFPGRFSGRQFSNSRSEMNVSTLELGDSALYLCASSPGQGTDTQYFGPGTRLTVL.

This sequence joins TRBV7-7 and TRBJ2-3; no reliable D call. This CDR3 region has 13 residues. Trimming took off 5 bases at V and 1 base at J, with 7 bases between the two ends. CDR1 SSHAT and CDR2 FNYEAQ come from the germline V gene (reference sequence). For the CDR3, the DNA is TGTGCCAGCAGCCCCTACGGCACAGATACGCAGTATTTT. Translation: CASSPYGTDTQYF. Combining the CDR3 with reference TRBV7-7 and TRBJ2-3 gives the whole variable domain GAGVSQSPRYKVTKRGQDVTLRCDPISSHATLYWYQQALGQGPEFLTYFNYEAQPDKSGLPSDRFSAERPEGSISTLTIQRTEQRDSAMYRCASSPYGTDTQYFGPGTRLTVL.